This TCR beta chain was found in a study of control samples from healthy donors and cancer patients. Data came from immunoSEQ multiplex PCR; TCRdb stores just in-frame clones and leaves some out. In the table there are some 120,000 clones, approximately 92% of which are singletons. The source is a woman aged 50 to 65 with colorectal cancer. Sequenced material: PBMCs.

CDR3 residues: CASRGLAGRYEQYF. DNA for the CDR3: TGTGCCAGCAGGGGGCTAGCGGGGAGATACGAGCAGTACTTC. The chain recombines TRBV25-1 with TRBJ2-7, with TRBD2 matching over 9 bases. The germline gives CDR1 MGHDK, CDR2 SYGVNS. CDR3 length: 14 amino acids. The V and J ends lost 6 bases and 4 bases, in that order; junction bases with no gene match: 7.